Listed below are T cell receptor beta chains from one sample, sequenced in a study of a mutant IDH1 vaccine in newly diagnosed glioma. Sequencing used immunoSEQ multiplex PCR; TCRdb keeps in-frame clones, though not all of them. The sample shows approximately 54,000 clones, roughly 80% of them seen only once. Specimen: PBMCs, collected from a glioma patient treated with radiotherapy, temozolomide or both. Receptors originate from a man aged 18 to 29 with glioma. The CDR3 runs from the conserved cysteine through the conserved F or W. Each record gives: V gene, clone size, J gene, D gene, CDR3 protein, CDR3 DNA. A D gene is named only where the DNA matches it firmly. Clone size is not always given. Where it is, it says once, few, many or a class for expanded clones.

V gene: TRBV6-5; clone size: .; J gene: TRBJ1-2; D gene: TRBD1; CDR3 protein: CASRLTGQGYGYTF; CDR3 DNA: TGTGCCAGCAGACTGACGGGACAGGGCTATGGCTACACCTTC
V gene: TRBV4-1; clone size: .; J gene: TRBJ2-7; D gene: .; CDR3 protein: CASSPPMGEQYF; CDR3 DNA: TGCGCCAGCAGTCCTCCGATGGGGGAGCAGTACTTC
V gene: TRBV9; clone size: .; J gene: TRBJ2-5; D gene: .; CDR3 protein: CASSVRGGGVIQETQYF; CDR3 DNA: TGTGCCAGCAGCGTCCGAGGAGGGGGGGTCATCCAAGAGACCCAGTACTTC
V gene: TRBV10-3; clone size: .; J gene: TRBJ2-7; D gene: .; CDR3 protein: CAISGGTYEQYF; CDR3 DNA: TGTGCCATCAGTGGGGGGACCTACGAGCAGTACTTC
V gene: TRBV6-5; clone size: once; J gene: TRBJ1-3; D gene: TRBD1; CDR3 protein: CASSSDRRTGNTIYF; CDR3 DNA: TGTGCCAGCAGTTCGGACAGGAGGACTGGAAACACCATATATTTT
V gene: TRBV30; clone size: .; J gene: TRBJ1-2; D gene: TRBD1; CDR3 protein: CAWRTGMYGGYTF; CDR3 DNA: TGTGCCTGGCGGACAGGGATGTATGGGGGCTACACCTTC
V gene: TRBV29-1; clone size: once; J gene: TRBJ2-2; D gene: .; CDR3 protein: CSVPTVVGTGELFF; CDR3 DNA: TGCAGCGTCCCCACGGTGGTAGGGACCGGGGAGCTGTTTTTT
V gene: TRBV7-6; clone size: .; J gene: TRBJ2-3; D gene: .; CDR3 protein: CASSLSPPQGSGPTDTQYF; CDR3 DNA: TGTGCCAGCAGCTTAAGCCCTCCCCAGGGGAGCGGGCCCACAGATACGCAGTATTTT
V gene: TRBV6-1; clone size: .; J gene: TRBJ1-5; D gene: .; CDR3 protein: CASSEARRVYRDLSNQPQHF; CDR3 DNA: TGTGCCAGCAGTGAAGCTCGAAGGGTATACAGGGACCTAAGCAATCAGCCCCAGCATTTT
V gene: TRBV4-1; clone size: .; J gene: TRBJ2-1; D gene: .; CDR3 protein: CASSQEAQRTYNEQFF; CDR3 DNA: TGCGCCAGCAGCCAAGAGGCTCAGAGGACCTACAATGAGCAGTTCTTC
V gene: TRBV19; clone size: .; J gene: TRBJ2-7; D gene: TRBD2; CDR3 protein: CASSWEAGYEQYF; CDR3 DNA: TGTGCCAGTAGTTGGGAAGCGGGATACGAGCAGTACTTC
V gene: TRBV18; clone size: .; J gene: TRBJ2-5; D gene: TRBD1; CDR3 protein: CASSPSRDRGRYETQYF; CDR3 DNA: TGTGCCAGCTCACCGTCCCGGGACAGGGGACGGTATGAGACCCAGTACTTC
V gene: TRBV29-1; clone size: .; J gene: TRBJ2-1; D gene: .; CDR3 protein: CSVRGVLTNEQFF; CDR3 DNA: TGCAGCGTGAGGGGGGTCTTAACGAATGAGCAGTTCTTC